These 18 T cell receptor beta chains originate from one sample sequenced in a study of blood T cells in healthy people across ages. A J-beta primer mix and a sample-barcoded 5' primer were used in a second PCR of about 7 to 12 cycles. TCRdb reprocessed the 5' RACE reads via MiXCR and lists one record per CDR3 protein. The data hold 650,000 to 900,000 distinct CDR3 sequences, with 60% to 80% observed a single time. The sample taken for sequencing was blood. Receptor source: a man younger than 45 in good health.

A word on this clonotype: One end of the junction fails to match germline, which may point to a read error. The V and J genes are TRBV2 and TRBJ2-5; either TRBD1 or TRBD2 may fit D (5 bases each). The CDR3 has 11 residues. The germline V gene encodes CDR1 SNHLY and CDR2 FYNNEI. The CDR3 protein is CARVSRETRYF. The DNA of the CDR3 is TGTGCCAGAGTCTCCAGGGAGACCCGGTACTTC.

This clonotype has more than one count but fewer than ten. The CDR3 loop reads CASSLDVAGGNSPLHF. The CDR3 DNA is TGTGCCAGCAGCCTAGACGTGGCAGGGGGAAATTCACCCCTCCACTTT. This chain links TRBV7-2 with TRBJ1-6; the match to TRBD1 covers 7 bases. The CDR3 spans 16 residues. Germline V lookup: CDR1 SGHTA, CDR2 FQGNSA. Trimming removed 5 bases from V and 7 bases from J; junction bases left unmatched: 11.

A few counts support this clonotype. V and J are TRBV20-1 and TRBJ2-4, with D perhaps matching TRBD1 (6 bases). The CDR3 sequence is 13 residues long. Per the germline V gene, CDR1 is DFQATT and CDR2 is SNEGSKA (reference sequence). With 3 bases removed from V and 3 bases from J, the gap between germline ends came to 9 bases. This CDR3 reads CSASEGGKNIQYF. CDR3 nucleotides: TGCAGTGCTAGTGAAGGGGGCAAAAACATTCAGTACTTC.

The genes are TRBV28 and TRBJ2-4, with 7 bases lining up with TRBD2. The assigned J gene may be wrong: the sequence end matches TRBJ2-7 better. Germline CDR1 and CDR2: MDHEN and SYDVKM. The CDR3 has 14 amino acids. The CDR3 reads CASSLAREGYEQYF. CDR3 DNA sequence: TGTGCCAGCAGTTTAGCGAGGGAGGGTTACGAGCAGTACTTC.

The V and J genes are TRBV6-5 and TRBJ2-3, with a weak D call TRBD2 (6 bases). The CDR3 contains 16 residues. Between the trimmed V and J ends, which lost 2 bases and 4 bases, there was a span of 16 bases. Per germline, CDR1 MNHEY and CDR2 SVGAGI. CDR3 in DNA: TGTGCCAGCAGTTACCGCGGCGGGGTTAGCGCAGATACGCAGTATTTT. Translating gives CASSYRGGVSADTQYF.

This chain connects TRBV5-1 to TRBJ2-1, with a weak D call TRBD1 (6 bases). The CDR3 contains 16 residues. The germline V gene encodes CDR1 SGHRS and CDR2 YFSETQ. V gave up 0 bases and J gave up 4 bases, with 14 bases separating them. CDR3 DNA sequence: TGCGCCAGCAGCTTGGGGGAACAGGGATATTACAATGAGCAGTTCTTC. It specifies CASSLGEQGYYNEQFF.

The chain is built from TRBV29-1 and TRBJ2-7; no firm D call. The CDR3 runs 14 residues. CDR1 is SQVTM, CDR2 ANQGSEA, per germline. Trimming left V 0 bases short and J 3 bases short, with 12 bases between. In nucleotides, the CDR3 is TGCAGCGTTGAAGATGCCAACGGCGTCTACGAGCAGTACTTC. Translation gives CSVEDANGVYEQYF.

The chain uses TRBV12-3 or TRBV12-4 and TRBJ2-6; D might be TRBD1 (6 bases). Trimming left V 8 bases short and J 4 bases short, with 15 bases between. This CDR3 has 15 residues. The CDR3 nucleotides read TGTGCCAGCGGGGGCCTTGGGACAGGGGCCAACGTCCTGACTTTC. It is translated as CASGGLGTGANVLTF.

This chain links TRBV18 with TRBJ2-7, with D unresolved. V was shortened by 1 base and J by 2 bases, with 15 bases between the two germline ends. CDR1 KGHSH and CDR2 LQKENI come from the germline V gene. CDR3 size: 16 residues. CDR3 protein: CASSPQGGRPAYEQYF. The CDR3 DNA sequence: TGTGCCAGCTCACCACAGGGCGGCCGGCCAGCCTACGAGCAGTACTTC. Together with reference TRBV18 and TRBJ2-7, the CDR3 gives the full variable domain: NAGVMQNPRHLVRRRGQEARLRCSPMKGHSHVYWYRQLPEEGLKFMVYLQKENIIDESGMPKERFSAEFPKEGPSILRIQQVVRGDSAAYFCASSPQGGRPAYEQYFGPGTRLTVT.

The chain uses TRBV4-3 and TRBJ1-6; a weak D match, TRBD1 (5 bases). The CDR3 runs 14 residues. V lost 4 bases, J lost 11 bases, and 15 bases lay in between. Germline lookup yields CDR1 LGHNA and CDR2 YSLEER. The CDR3 bases are TGCGCCAGCAGCCTTGGTCAGGGTATTACACCCCTCCACTTT. It specifies CASSLGQGITPLHF.

The chain couples TRBV4-3 to TRBJ2-1; D gene unclear. V lost 0 bases, J lost 3 bases, and 6 bases lay in between. CDR3 length: 14 amino acids. Germline CDR1 reads LGHNA; CDR2 reads YSLEER. The CDR3 DNA reads TGCGCCAGCAGCCAAGACGCCAACTACAATGAGCAGTTCTTC. Its translation is CASSQDANYNEQFF.

The chain combines TRBV20-1 with TRBJ2-6; no reliable D call. The germline V and J ends were trimmed by 1 base and 5 bases, with 18 bases remaining between them. CDR1 is DFQATT, CDR2 SNEGSKA, per germline (reference sequence). The CDR3 length is 17 residues. The CDR3 is CSARAWSRSDRANVLTF. The CDR3 region has the DNA TGCAGTGCTAGAGCATGGAGTAGGTCAGATCGGGCCAACGTCCTGACTTTC.

The gene calls are TRBV7-9 and TRBJ2-5; TRBD1 might be the D (6 bases). The CDR3 extends over 13 amino acids. Trimming removed 6 bases at V and 6 bases at J, with 14 bases between. The germline V gene encodes CDR1 SEHNR and CDR2 FQNEAQ (reference sequence). Here the CDR3 reads CASSRGGQQTQYF. CDR3 in DNA: TGTGCCAGCAGTCGAGGAGGACAGCAGACCCAGTACTTC. The full variable domain, in which reference TRBV7-9 and TRBJ2-5 provide the parts outside the CDR3, is DTGVSQNPRHKITKRGQNVTFRCDPISEHNRLYWYRQTLGQGPEFLTYFQNEAQLEKSRLLSDRFSAERPKGSFSTLEIQRTEQGDSAMYLCASSRGGQQTQYFGPGTRLLVL.

The V call is TRBV9, the J call TRBJ2-2; D not resolved. Germline CDR1 is SGDLS and CDR2 is YYNGEE. V lost 3 bases, J lost 7 bases, and 13 bases lay in between. The CDR3 is 14 residues long. Here the CDR3 reads CASSAPVGSGELFF. The CDR3 DNA reads TGTGCCAGCAGCGCCCCTGTGGGAAGCGGGGAGCTGTTTTTT.

This clonotype showed up just once. The V call is TRBV7-8, the J call TRBJ1-2, with a weak D call TRBD1 (6 bases). The CDR3 is made up of 14 amino acids. CDR1 and CDR2 (germline): SGHVS, FQNEAQ. V was cut by 1 base and J by 6 bases, with 12 bases left in between. CDR3 sequence: CASSLGPTGDGYTF. The CDR3 nucleotides are TGTGCCAGCAGCTTAGGGCCGACAGGAGATGGCTACACCTTC. Full variable domain (missing parts from reference TRBV7-8 and TRBJ1-2): GAGVSQSPRYKVAKRGQDVALRCDPISGHVSLFWYQQALGQGPEFLTYFQNEAQLDKSGLPSDRFFAERPEGSVSTLKIQRTQQEDSAVYLCASSLGPTGDGYTFGSGTRLTVV.

This clonotype has more than one count but fewer than ten. This chain connects TRBV7-9 to TRBJ2-1; the D gene is possibly TRBD2 (6 bases). Germline values: CDR1 SEHNR, CDR2 FQNEAQ (reference sequence). Trimming shortened V by 2 bases and J by 7 bases, and 18 bases separated the two germline ends. This CDR3 spans 16 amino acids. The CDR3 spells CASSLSGVGGVNEQFF. The DNA of the CDR3 is TGTGCCAGCAGCTTATCGGGGGTCGGAGGGGTAAATGAGCAGTTCTTC. Combining the CDR3 with reference TRBV7-9 and TRBJ2-1 gives the whole variable domain DTGVSQNPRHKITKRGQNVTFRCDPISEHNRLYWYRQTLGQGPEFLTYFQNEAQLEKSRLLSDRFSAERPKGSFSTLEIQRTEQGDSAMYLCASSLSGVGGVNEQFFGPGTRLTVL.

The rearrangement uses TRBV13 and TRBJ2-2; TRBD1 aligns across 8 bases. Germline assignment: CDR1 PRHDT and CDR2 FYEKMQ (reference sequence). The CDR3 covers 16 residues. With V trimmed by 1 base and J by 2 bases, 3 bases remained unmatched. CDR3 DNA sequence: TGTGCCAGCAGCTTAGACAGGGGGATAAACACCGGGGAGCTGTTTTTT. Translating gives CASSLDRGINTGELFF.

V gene TRBV24-1 combines with J gene TRBJ2-7; perhaps TRBD2 as D (6 bases). In germline, CDR1 is KGHDR, CDR2 SFDVKD. The CDR3 totals 19 residues. Trimming stripped 0 bases from V and 0 bases from J, with 20 bases between. The CDR3 sequence: CATSDLPLGRDSNSYEQYF. For the CDR3, the DNA is TGTGCCACCAGTGATTTGCCTCTCGGCAGGGACTCAAACTCCTACGAGCAGTACTTC.